The rows below give T cell receptor beta chains drawn from one sample of a study of T cells in Graves' hyperthyroidism and ophthalmopathy. TCRdb recomputed calls from the multiplex PCR reads with MiXCR, one row per CDR3 protein. The sample carries 530,000 or so distinct CDR3 sequences, around 22% recorded once. Specimen: blood. The source is a woman younger than 45 with Graves' ophthalmopathy. Each CDR3 is given with its conserved first and last residue. The order of the fields is CDR3 length, V gene, J gene, clone size, D gene, CDR3 protein, CDR3 DNA. A D gene is named only where the DNA matches it firmly. Some rows mark clone size as missing; the rest say once, few, many or name a class of expanded clone.

17,TRBV7-8,TRBJ1-5,few,TRBD1,CASSRRRTGKENQPQHF,TGTGCCAGCAGCCGCCGCAGGACAGGGAAGGAGAATCAGCCCCAGCATTTT
13,TRBV20-1,TRBJ2-7,many,.,CSARAGLTYEQYF,TGCAGTGCTAGAGCGGGACTCACCTACGAGCAGTACTTC
14,TRBV13,TRBJ2-5,.,.,CASSSAGTQETQYF,TGTGCCAGCAGCTCGGCGGGGACCCAAGAGACCCAGTACTTC
16,TRBV2,TRBJ1-2,.,.,CASSEALPGGDYGYTF,TGTGCCAGCAGTGAAGCGCTTCCTGGAGGAGACTATGGCTACACCTTC
14,TRBV5-1,TRBJ1-1,few,.,CASSRNSGGTEAFF,TGCGCCAGCAGCCGTAATTCGGGGGGCACTGAAGCTTTCTTT
14,TRBV27,TRBJ2-2,many,.,CASSLDYGTGELFF,TGTGCCAGCAGTTTAGACTATGGGACCGGGGAGCTGTTTTTT
15,TRBV27,TRBJ1-5,many,TRBD1,CASSFGTAENQPQHF,TGTGCCAGCAGTTTCGGGACAGCAGAGAATCAGCCCCAGCATTTT
14,TRBV10-1,TRBJ2-2,many,TRBD2,CASSVGGAAGELFF,TGCGCCAGCAGTGTCGGGGGGGCGGCCGGGGAGCTGTTTTTT
13,TRBV12-5,TRBJ1-1,many,.,CASGLRENTEAFF,TGTGCTAGTGGTTTGAGGGAGAACACTGAAGCTTTCTTT
13,TRBV2,TRBJ1-2,many,.,CASSGQASPGYTF,TGTGCCAGCAGTGGACAGGCCTCTCCCGGCTACACCTTC
15,TRBV10-3,TRBJ2-3,many,TRBD2,CAISDSSGGADTQYF,TGTGCCATCAGTGATTCTAGCGGGGGTGCGGATACGCAGTATTTT
13,TRBV7-2,TRBJ2-5,.,.,CASSWAEQETQYF,TGTGCCAGCAGCTGGGCAGAACAAGAGACCCAGTACTTC
14,TRBV6-1,TRBJ1-1,.,.,CASSAATVNTEAFF,TGTGCCAGCAGTGCTGCCACAGTGAACACTGAAGCTTTCTTT
16,TRBV12-3/TRBV12-4,TRBJ2-1,.,TRBD1,CASTPGQGDSYNEQFF,TGTGCCAGCACACCGGGACAGGGCGACTCCTACAATGAGCAGTTCTTC
17,TRBV6-4,TRBJ2-6,many,TRBD1,CASTPGTGMPGANVLTF,TGTGCCAGCACCCCCGGGACAGGGATGCCTGGGGCCAACGTCCTGACTTTC
13,TRBV7-3,TRBJ1-2,many,.,CASSLNRVVGYTF,TGTGCCAGCAGCTTAAACAGGGTAGTGGGCTACACCTTC
15,TRBV27,TRBJ2-5,many,.,CASSLKWDIQETQYF,TGTGCCAGCAGTTTAAAGTGGGACATCCAAGAGACCCAGTACTTC
11,TRBV6-4,TRBJ1-1,many,.,CASRDSKEAFF,TGTGCCAGCAGAGACAGTAAAGAAGCTTTCTTT
11,TRBV6-5,TRBJ2-7,many,.,CASLRTWKQYF,TGTGCCAGCCTAAGGACTTGGAAGCAGTACTTC
16,TRBV7-8,TRBJ1-2,.,TRBD1,CASSSSSTGSNYGYTF,TGTGCCAGCAGTTCATCCTCGACAGGGAGTAACTATGGCTACACCTTC
11,TRBV27,TRBJ2-1,few,.,CASSLGNEQFF,TGTGCCAGCAGTTTGGGCAATGAGCAGTTCTTC
14,TRBV7-8,TRBJ2-7,many,.,CASSPGPRSYEQYF,TGTGCCAGCAGCCCGGGTCCCCGCTCCTACGAGCAGTACTTC
13,TRBV12-3/TRBV12-4,TRBJ1-2,few,.,CASSLRAGYGYTF,TGTGCCAGCAGTTTAAGGGCGGGCTATGGCTACACCTTC
14,TRBV7-2,TRBJ1-1,many,.,CASSLVTGSTEAFF,TGTGCCAGCAGCTTAGTTACGGGGTCCACTGAAGCTTTCTTT
14,TRBV6-1,TRBJ1-3,many,.,CASGRGGTGNTIYF,TGTGCCAGCGGACGTGGGGGAACCGGAAACACCATATATTTT
11,TRBV11-2,TRBJ2-5,many,.,CATRDLETQYF,TGTGCCACACGGGATTTAGAGACCCAGTACTTC
12,TRBV10-3,TRBJ1-2,many,.,CAIGALEYGYTF,TGTGCCATCGGGGCCCTGGAGTATGGCTACACCTTC
15,TRBV12-3/TRBV12-4,TRBJ1-5,many,.,CASSLGGWGNQPQHF,TGTGCCAGCAGTTTGGGGGGCTGGGGCAATCAGCCCCAGCATTTT
14,TRBV27,TRBJ2-7,many,.,CASSLSRSSYEQYF,TGTGCCAGCAGTTTATCACGGTCCTCCTACGAGCAGTACTTC
13,TRBV30,TRBJ2-2,many,.,CAWNRARAGELFF,TGTGCCTGGAACAGGGCGAGGGCCGGGGAGCTGTTTTTT
13,TRBV4-1,TRBJ1-2,few,.,CASSPDPGSGYTF,TGCGCCAGCAGCCCCGACCCGGGGTCGGGCTACACCTTC
14,TRBV12-5,TRBJ1-1,many,.,CASAPADRYTEAFF,TGTGCTAGTGCCCCCGCAGACAGATACACTGAAGCTTTCTTT
12,TRBV6-1,TRBJ2-7,many,.,CASSERGPEQYF,TGTGCCAGCAGTGAGAGAGGTCCCGAGCAGTACTTC
12,TRBV12-3/TRBV12-4,TRBJ2-7,.,.,CASTFNGGEQYF,TGTGCCAGCACTTTCAACGGGGGCGAGCAGTACTTC
17,TRBV28,TRBJ2-6,many,TRBD1,CASSPRTGNSGANVLTF,TGTGCCAGCAGCCCCAGGACAGGGAATTCTGGGGCCAACGTCCTGACTTTC
16,TRBV7-9,TRBJ2-5,.,TRBD1,CASSLTRTGGWETQYF,TGTGCCAGCAGCTTAACGCGGACAGGGGGCTGGGAGACCCAGTACTTC
13,TRBV30,TRBJ2-7,many,TRBD1,CARGTGVSYEQYF,TGTGCCCGGGGGACAGGGGTTTCCTACGAGCAGTACTTC
14,TRBV12-3/TRBV12-4,TRBJ1-5,many,.,CASSLRSTNQPQHF,TGTGCCAGCAGTTTAAGGTCAACTAATCAGCCCCAGCATTTT
14,TRBV6-6,TRBJ1-1,many,.,CASSFIDGYTEAFF,TGTGCCAGCAGTTTCATAGACGGATACACTGAAGCTTTCTTT
13,TRBV5-1,TRBJ1-1,once,.,CASSKGTDTEAFF,TGCGCCAGCAGCAAGGGGACGGACACTGAAGCTTTCTTT
16,TRBV7-8,TRBJ2-2,.,.,CASSPLDSPGRGELFF,TGTGCCAGCAGCCCCCTGGACAGCCCTGGTCGCGGGGAGCTGTTTTTT
15,TRBV2,TRBJ2-7,many,TRBD1,CASSARQGARYEQYF,TGTGCCAGCAGTGCACGACAGGGGGCGCGCTACGAGCAGTACTTC
11,TRBV6-5,TRBJ1-1,many,.,CASSYYGEAFF,TGTGCCAGCAGTTACTACGGTGAGGCTTTCTTT
13,TRBV30,TRBJ2-2,.,.,CAWSGINTGELFF,TGTGCCTGGAGTGGGATAAACACCGGGGAGCTGTTTTTT
14,TRBV10-3,TRBJ1-1,.,.,CAARQHSMNTEAFF,TGTGCCGCGCGACAGCACTCCATGAACACTGAAGCTTTCTTT
15,TRBV5-6,TRBJ1-2,many,TRBD1,CASSFLGQGDYGYTF,TGTGCCAGCAGCTTTCTAGGACAGGGAGACTATGGCTACACCTTC
14,TRBV20-1,TRBJ1-5,many,.,CSAEWSGSNQPQHF,TGCAGTGCTGAATGGTCGGGGAGCAATCAGCCCCAGCATTTT
16,TRBV6-5,TRBJ2-4,many,TRBD1,CASSYTSTGAGNIQYF,TGTGCCAGCAGTTACACCTCGACAGGGGCGGGGAACATTCAGTACTTC
15,TRBV5-1,TRBJ1-2,many,TRBD1,CASSPRGGESYGYTF,TGCGCCAGCAGCCCCAGGGGGGGTGAAAGCTATGGCTACACCTTC
13,TRBV7-9,TRBJ2-7,many,TRBD1,CASETGIGDEQYF,TGTGCCAGCGAGACAGGGATCGGCGACGAGCAGTACTTC
12,TRBV20-1,TRBJ1-1,many,.,CSARDINTEAFF,TGCAGTGCTCGGGACATAAACACTGAAGCTTTCTTT
16,TRBV19,TRBJ1-1,many,.,CASSISQGSGNTEAFF,TGTGCCAGTAGTATAAGTCAGGGGTCGGGGAACACTGAAGCTTTCTTT